This T cell receptor beta chain was profiled in a study of blood T cell repertoires in COVID-19. Produced via immunoSEQ multiplex PCR; TCRdb's table is partial and in-frame only. The table shows over 250,000 clones, with around 89% occurring only once. Two consecutive negative NP/OP PCR tests, clearance, or resolved symptoms defined Cohort 3 recovery. Germline CDR1 is SEHNR and CDR2 is FQNEAQ (reference sequence). V gave up 3 bases and J gave up 9 bases; unmatched junction bases: 5. The CDR3 covers 14 residues. The sequencing sample was made of PBMCs or T cells enriched from blood (not recorded which). This receptor was obtained from a man in his forties who had recovered from COVID-19. J is TRBJ2-1 and V is TRBV7-9, with 10 bases identical to TRBD2. The CDR3 coding sequence is TGTGCCAGCAGCTTTAGCGGGGGGAGGGCTGAGCAGTTCTTC. This gives the protein CASSFSGGRAEQFF.